The 13 T cell receptor beta chains below were found in one sample sequenced in a study of T cell responses to AZD1222 COVID-19 vaccine. Some clones are missing from TCRdb's copy, which holds only in-frame ones; the method was immunoSEQ multiplex PCR. The sample carries about 120,000 clones, roughly 90% recorded once. The specimen was peripheral blood, collected 28 days after the second AZD1222 dose. The origin of the receptors is an adult who received the AZD1222 COVID-19 vaccine.

The V call is TRBV5-1, the J call TRBJ1-5; D ambiguous. Deletions cut 0 bases from V and 4 bases from J, with 8 bases between. The CDR3 sequence is 14 residues long. Germline-derived CDR1 and CDR2 are SGHRS and YFSETQ. CDR3 amino acids: CASSLEAGNQPQHF. CDR3 nucleotides: TGCGCCAGCAGCTTGGAGGCCGGAAATCAGCCCCAGCATTTT. The complete variable domain, with remaining parts taken from reference TRBV5-1 and TRBJ1-5, reads KAGVTQTPRYLIKTRGQQVTLSCSPISGHRSVSWYQQTPGQGLQFLFEYFSETQRNKGNFPGRFSGRQFSNSRSEMNVSTLELGDSALYLCASSLEAGNQPQHFGDGTRLSIL.

This clone has a single count. This chain uses TRBV7-9 with TRBJ1-6, with D hard to call. V lost 0 bases, J lost 0 bases, and 9 bases lay in between. Looked up from germline, CDR1 is SEHNR and CDR2 is FQNEAQ (reference sequence). The CDR3 has 17 amino acids. CDR3 residues: CASSLALQSSYNSPLHF. The CDR3 coding sequence is TGTGCCAGCAGCTTAGCCCTACAGAGCTCCTATAATTCACCCCTCCACTTT.

This clone occurred once. This sequence joins TRBV28 and TRBJ1-2, with D uncertain. Germline assignment: CDR1 MDHEN and CDR2 SYDVKM. This CDR3 region has 12 residues. V shed 5 bases and J shed 8 bases, with 12 bases lying between them. The CDR3 DNA reads TGTGCCAGCAGTGCACCGGTTGGCGGCTACACCTTC. Its protein product is CASSAPVGGYTF.

This clone came up once. The V gene is TRBV6-5, the J gene TRBJ2-7; unclear D gene. Germline V CDR1 and CDR2: MNHEY, SVGAGI. V lost 6 bases and J 2 bases, leaving 17 bases between the germline ends. This CDR3 is 15 amino acids long. The CDR3 is CASRPTERSPYEQYF. CDR3 DNA: TGTGCCAGCAGACCAACGGAGCGTAGCCCCTACGAGCAGTACTTC.

The J gene is TRBJ1-1, the V gene TRBV19, with TRBD1 identical over 8 bases. The CDR3 length is 14 residues. The germline CDR1 and CDR2 sequences are LNHDA and SQIVND (reference sequence). V lost 6 bases and J lost 3; bases outside the gene matches: 6. DNA of the CDR3: TGTGCCAGTAGCGGTGGACAGGGATACACTGAAGCTTTCTTT. Translating it yields CASSGGQGYTEAFF. The whole variable domain, filled in from reference TRBV19 and TRBJ1-1, reads DGGITQSPKYLFRKEGQNVTLSCEQNLNHDAMYWYRQDPGQGLRLIYYSQIVNDFQKGDIAEGYSVSREKKESFPLTVTSAQKNPTAFYLCASSGGQGYTEAFFGQGTRLTVV.

The chain employs TRBV3-1 (or the pseudogene TRBV3-2) and TRBJ1-3; D ambiguous. CDR3 length: 15 amino acids. V dropped 3 bases and J dropped 0 bases, with 9 bases sitting between them. CDR1 is LGHDT and CDR2 is YNNKEL in the germline V gene (reference sequence). CDR3 in amino acids: CASSQTQDSGNTIYF. The CDR3 DNA follows: TGTGCCAGCAGCCAGACACAAGACTCTGGAAACACCATATATTTT.

The CDR3 spells CASSLVTSGTNTGELFF. The CDR3 DNA follows: TGTGCCAGCAGCTTAGTGACTAGCGGAACGAACACCGGGGAGCTGTTTTTT. V usage is TRBV7-9 and J usage is TRBJ2-2; TRBD2 aligns across 9 bases. Trimming cost V 1 base and J 0 bases; bases outside gene matches: 3. Per the germline V gene, CDR1 is SEHNR and CDR2 is FQNEAQ (reference sequence). The CDR3 loop spans 17 amino acids.

The V gene is TRBV4-1, the J gene TRBJ2-3; D gene uncertain. The germline V gene encodes CDR1 MGHRA and CDR2 YSYEKL. The CDR3 runs to 14 residues. V dropped 0 bases and J dropped 4 bases, with 8 bases sitting between them. This CDR3 is CASSQDDLADTQYF. The CDR3 DNA is TGCGCCAGCAGCCAAGATGATTTAGCAGATACGCAGTATTTT.

The chain joins TRBV20-1 to TRBJ1-2; no firm D call. With 2 bases removed from V and 11 bases from J, the gap between germline ends came to 12 bases. Germline V gene sequence: CDR1 DFQATT, CDR2 SNEGSKA (reference sequence). The CDR3 sequence is 11 residues long. CDR3 loop: CSARLGRGYTF. As DNA, the CDR3 is TGCAGTGCTAGACTGGGCCGAGGATACACCTTC.

The chain has TRBV2 and TRBJ1-5; weak D call: TRBD1 (6 bases). The CDR3 spans 12 residues. CDR1 and CDR2 from the germline V gene are SNHLY and FYNNEI. The V and J ends lost 5 bases and 6 bases respectively, with 8 bases between them. CDR3 in amino acids: CASSQGSQPQHF. The CDR3 DNA follows: TGTGCCAGCAGTCAGGGGAGTCAGCCCCAGCATTTT.

This chain uses TRBV9 with TRBJ2-1, with 7 positions matching TRBD2. The CDR3 has 14 amino acids. Trimming cost V 0 bases and J 8 bases; bases outside gene matches: 5. Per germline, CDR1 SGDLS and CDR2 YYNGEE. The CDR3 nucleotides read TGTGCCAGCAGCGTAGTGGGAGGGAAGGATGAGCAGTTCTTC. It codes for CASSVVGGKDEQFF.

V is TRBV7-2 and J is TRBJ1-6, with D maybe TRBD1 (5 bases). CDR3 length: 16 residues. V lost 5 bases to trimming and J lost 3 bases, with 14 bases between them. Germline CDR1 SGHTA, CDR2 FQGNSA. This CDR3 reads CASSPGGGVYNSPLHF. The CDR3 nucleotides read TGTGCCAGCAGCCCCGGGGGGGGAGTCTATAATTCACCCCTCCACTTT. The full variable domain, with the rest looked up from reference TRBV7-2 and TRBJ1-6, is GAGVSQSPSNKVTEKGKDVELRCDPISGHTALYWYRQSLGQGLEFLIYFQGNSAPDKSGLPSDRFSAERTGGSVSTLTIQRTQQEDSAVYLCASSPGGGVYNSPLHFGNGTRLTVT.

This chain joins TRBV14 and TRBJ1-1; D perhaps matches TRBD1 (6 bases). V lost 3 bases and J lost 10, with 18 bases in between. The CDR3 is made up of 14 amino acids. Germline V gene sequence: CDR1 SGHDN, CDR2 FVKESK. The CDR3 spells CASSHGGRGARAFF. The CDR3 nucleotides are TGTGCCAGCAGCCATGGGGGCAGGGGCGCAAGAGCTTTCTTT.